This T cell receptor beta chain is drawn from a study of blood T cell repertoires in COVID-19. Study details: Collection of acute and convalescent COVID-19 samples took place in the United States, Italy and Spain.

Sequenced by immunoSEQ multiplex PCR; TCRdb stores in-frame clones only, minus some. The table has approximately 90,000 clones, almost 85% seen once. V lost 4 bases, J lost 4 bases, and 5 bases stayed unmatched. Germline assignment: CDR1 SEHNR and CDR2 FQNEAQ (reference sequence). The CDR3 spans 16 residues. The J gene is TRBJ2-3, the V gene TRBV7-9; 13 nucleotides match TRBD2. The sample was peripheral blood. The sequence came from a woman at least 80 years old with acute or convalescent COVID-19. This chain's CDR3 is CASSSGLAGNPDTQYF. In DNA, the CDR3 is TGTGCCAGCAGCTCGGGACTAGCGGGAAACCCAGATACGCAGTATTTT. The full variable domain, with the rest looked up from reference TRBV7-9 and TRBJ2-3, is DTGVSQNPRHKITKRGQNVTFRCDPISEHNRLYWYRQTLGQGPEFLTYFQNEAQLEKSRLLSDRFSAERPKGSFSTLEIQRTEQGDSAMYLCASSSGLAGNPDTQYFGPGTRLTVL.